What follows are 22 T cell receptor beta chains derived from one specimen sequenced in a study of Graves' ophthalmopathy and Graves' hyperthyroidism. RNA transcripts served as template for amplifying TCR beta CDR3 sequences. The library came from an HTBI-primed first-round RT-PCR and a second-round multiplex PCR. MiXCR was run by TCRdb on the multiplex PCR reads, yielding one entry per CDR3 protein. Of hundreds of thousands of distinct CDR3 sequences listed, around 40% are singletons. Material for sequencing was peripheral blood. The receptors shown here come from an adult man with Graves' ophthalmopathy.

The V and J genes are TRBV4-1 and TRBJ1-2; D gene uncertain. This CDR3 spans 13 amino acids. Germline-derived CDR1 and CDR2 are MGHRA and YSYEKL. V lost 1 base to trimming and J lost 8 bases, with 11 bases between them. CDR3 nucleotide sequence: TGCGCCAGCAGCCAAGTCTTGGGATTCGGCTACACCTTC. As protein: CASSQVLGFGYTF.

Comments on this clonotype: Sequence at one end of the junction differs from germline and may be a read error. The chain combines TRBV6-1 with TRBJ1-5, with a weak D call TRBD1 (5 bases). Germline loops: CDR1 MNHNS, CDR2 SASEGT. This CDR3 region has 16 residues. CDR3 nucleotide sequence: TGTGCCAGCAGCCAAGCGTGGGACTTTGGCAATCAGCTCCAGCATTTT. The encoded protein is CASSQAWDFGNQLQHF.

Concerning this clonotype itself: A read error may account for a junction end that differs from germline. The V gene is TRBV20-1, the J gene TRBJ2-7; TRBD2 might be the D (5 bases). The CDR3 sequence is 13 residues long. Germline V gene sequence: CDR1 DFQATT, CDR2 SNEGSKA (reference sequence). Here the CDR3 DNA reads TGCAGTGCTAATAAGGCGGGCACCGGGGAGCTGTACTTC. This encodes CSANKAGTGELYF.

The chain uses TRBV20-1 and TRBJ2-5, with 9 positions matching TRBD1. After removal of 6 bases from V and 5 bases from J, the junction contained 7 bases not matched to a gene. Germline V gives CDR1 DFQATT, CDR2 SNEGSKA (reference sequence). The CDR3 sequence is 13 residues long. The CDR3 DNA sequence: TGCAGTGCAAACAGGGGGCTCGGGGAGACCCAGTACTTC. Translated, it gives CSANRGLGETQYF.

On this clonotype itself: The junction shows a germline mismatch at one end, possibly a read error. The chain links TRBV7-9 to TRBJ2-7; D call uncertain. Per the germline V gene, CDR1 is SEHNR and CDR2 is FQNEAQ (reference sequence). The CDR3 contains 12 residues. This chain's CDR3 is CASSLGSYELYF. Here the CDR3 DNA reads TGTGCCAGCAGCTTAGGGTCCTACGAGCTGTACTTC.

Concerning this clonotype itself: The junction differs from germline at one of its ends, possibly a read error. V usage is TRBV9 and J usage is TRBJ1-3, with D unresolved. The CDR3 loop spans 15 amino acids. CDR1 and CDR2 from the germline V gene are SGDLS and YYNGEE. As DNA, the CDR3 is TGTGCCAGCAGCGTAGGTGGGGTCTCTGGAAACGCCATATATTTT. Its translation is CASSVGGVSGNAIYF. Using reference TRBV9 and TRBJ1-3 for the parts outside the CDR3, the full variable domain is DSGVTQTPKHLITATGQRVTLRCSPRSGDLSVYWYQQSLDQGLQFLIQYYNGEERAKGNILERFSAQQFPDLHSELNLSSLELGDSALYFCASSVGGVSGNAIYFGEGSWLTVV.

In its sample, this clonotype was seen many times. The V and J genes are TRBV7-9 and TRBJ1-4, with D hard to call. CDR1 and CDR2 from the germline V gene are SEHNR and FQNEAQ (reference sequence). CDR3 size: 15 residues. The germline V and J ends were trimmed by 3 bases and 3 bases, with 11 bases remaining between them. The CDR3 is CASSFGEAANEKLFF. The CDR3 region has the DNA TGTGCCAGCAGCTTCGGCGAGGCAGCTAATGAAAAACTGTTTTTT.

Comment on this clonotype: A much larger clone lies one base from this, so it may be a read error. The chain joins TRBV19 to TRBJ2-7; maybe TRBD1 (5 bases). This CDR3 has 12 residues. CDR1 is LNHDA and CDR2 is SQIVND in the germline V gene (reference sequence). CDR3 sequence reads: CASSRTPYERYF. The CDR3 nucleotides are TGTGCCAGTAGTCGGACACCTTACGAGCGGTACTTC.

This clonotype was detected a few times. The chain couples TRBV10-3 to TRBJ1-2; D is unclear. CDR3 length: 13 amino acids. Germline CDR1 ENHRY, CDR2 SYGVKD. Trimming removed 10 bases at V and 7 bases at J, with 19 bases between. The CDR3 here is CASTPSKASGYTF. For the CDR3, the DNA is TGTGCCAGCACCCCCTCAAAAGCCTCTGGCTACACCTTC.

The chain uses TRBV10-3 and TRBJ2-2, with a weak D call TRBD2 (7 bases). The CDR3 covers 15 residues. Trimming pared 10 bases from V and 4 bases from J, leaving 19 bases between. Germline lookup yields CDR1 ENHRY and CDR2 SYGVKD. Here the CDR3 reads CATRGGGPPTGELFF. DNA of the CDR3: TGTGCCACCCGAGGGGGAGGGCCCCCCACCGGGGAGCTGTTTTTT.

In the case of this clonotype: A much larger clone is a single base away; this may be a read error. The conserved closing phenylalanine or tryptophan is absent in this CDR3, likely reflecting a read error. V gene TRBV19 combines with J gene TRBJ2-7, with TRBD2 identical over 7 bases. The junction had 8 bases not matched to a gene; V was cut back by 9 bases and J by 3 bases. The CDR3 loop spans 13 amino acids. The V gene's germline CDR1 is LNHDA and CDR2 SQIVND (reference sequence). This CDR3 is CASSGGRSYEQYL. The CDR3 nucleotides read TGTGCCAGCTCGGGCGGGAGAAGCTACGAGCAGTACCTC.

This clonotype was counted a few times. CDR3 region: CASSPLPDEKLFF. The CDR3, as DNA: TGTGCCAGCTCACCATTGCCCGATGAAAAACTGTTTTTT. This chain connects TRBV2 to TRBJ1-4; D not certain. Trimming left V 8 bases short and J 6 bases short, with 13 bases between. This CDR3 is 13 amino acids long. CDR1 is SNHLY, CDR2 FYNNEI, per germline.

The chain carries TRBV20-1 and TRBJ1-6; a weak D match, TRBD1 (6 bases). The CDR3 extends over 14 amino acids. In germline, CDR1 is DFQATT, CDR2 SNEGSKA (reference sequence). V was clipped by 6 bases and J by 10 bases, with 19 bases between them. CDR3 protein: CSAHGRGARSPLHF. For the CDR3, the DNA is TGCAGTGCCCACGGTCGGGGGGCCAGATCACCCCTCCACTTT.

About this clonotype itself: Because the CDR3 is missing its conserved closing phenylalanine or tryptophan, this is likely a read error. The DNA is omitted, as the CDR3 cannot be located on it reliably, and the CDR3 follows TCRdb's listing. This chain uses TRBV19 with TRBJ2-5; no check of the table's D call, TRBD2, against the DNA was made. The CDR3 is 9 amino acids in total, end residues counted. Germline lookup yields CDR1 LNHDA and CDR2 SQIVND (reference sequence). CDR3 loop: CASSAGPNT.

Concerning this clonotype: A much bigger clone sits one base away, suggesting this may be a read error. Since the CDR3 does not end with the conserved phenylalanine or tryptophan, this likely comes from a read error. This chain joins TRBV20-1 and TRBJ1-1; no clear D. CDR1 is DFQATT, CDR2 SNEGSKA, per germline (reference sequence). This CDR3 comprises 14 residues. V was trimmed by 1 base and J by 0 bases, leaving 9 bases between them. The CDR3 protein is CSARVAVMNTEAFC. The CDR3 bases are TGCAGTGCTAGAGTAGCAGTGATGAACACTGAAGCTTTCTGT.

This clonotype has only a few counts. The chain uses TRBV20-1 and TRBJ2-2; TRBD1 aligns across 9 bases. V shed 3 bases and J 4 bases; nucleotides not matched to a gene: 6. This CDR3 spans 15 amino acids. Germline V gene sequence: CDR1 DFQATT, CDR2 SNEGSKA (reference sequence). CDR3 in DNA: TGCAGTGCTAGGGGACAGGGCCGGGGCACCGGGGAGCTGTTTTTT. It codes for CSARGQGRGTGELFF.

This clonotype was found many times. The V gene is TRBV24-1, the J gene TRBJ2-2; D gene uncertain. V was shortened by 5 bases and J by 6 bases, with 15 bases between the two germline ends. Germline CDR1 and CDR2: KGHDR and SFDVKD. The CDR3 has 15 residues. DNA for the CDR3: TGTGCCACCAGTGGAGGTAGTCCGGTCGCCGGGGAGCTGTTTTTT. Translating gives CATSGGSPVAGELFF.

V usage is TRBV2 and J usage is TRBJ2-7; tentative D call: TRBD1 (7 bases). This CDR3 contains 14 residues. Deletions cut 4 bases from V and 5 bases from J, with 15 bases between. CDR1 and CDR2 (germline): SNHLY, FYNNEI. CDR3 nucleotide sequence: TGTGCCAGCAGTGGTTTACAGGGGAGGAACGAGCAGTACTTC. This gives the protein CASSGLQGRNEQYF. Combining the CDR3 with reference TRBV2 and TRBJ2-7 gives the whole variable domain EPEVTQTPSHQVTQMGQEVILRCVPISNHLYFYWYRQILGQKVEFLVSFYNNEISEKSEIFDDQFSVERPDGSNFTLKIRSTKLEDSAMYFCASSGLQGRNEQYFGPGTRLTVT.

The rearrangement uses TRBV5-4 and TRBJ1-1, with TRBD1 matching over 8 bases. CDR3 size: 15 residues. With V trimmed by 4 bases and J by 1 base, 6 bases remained unmatched. Germline values: CDR1 SGHNT, CDR2 YYREEE (reference sequence). CDR3 sequence reads: CASSATQGANTEAFF. In DNA, the CDR3 is TGTGCCAGCAGCGCGACCCAGGGGGCGAACACTGAAGCTTTCTTT.

The chain carries TRBV25-1 and TRBJ2-2, with 7 nucleotides matching TRBD1. The CDR3 is 14 amino acids. Germline V gene lookup returns CDR1 MGHDK and CDR2 SYGVNS. The V segment lost 5 bases and the J segment 8 bases; nucleotides outside the gene matches: 8. The CDR3 protein is CASSYRQGPGELFF. Written as DNA, the CDR3 is TGTGCCAGCAGTTACCGACAGGGTCCAGGGGAGCTGTTTTTT.

A word on this clonotype: This CDR3 is missing its conserved last phenylalanine or tryptophan, likely due to a read error. The chain carries TRBV7-9 and TRBJ2-5; D perhaps matches TRBD2 (7 bases). V dropped 3 bases and J dropped 5 bases, with 22 bases sitting between them. The CDR3 loop spans 17 amino acids. CDR1 and CDR2 from the germline V gene are SEHNR and FQNEAQ (reference sequence). The CDR3 spells CASSFQGPGGGRETQYL. The CDR3 DNA reads as TGTGCCAGCAGCTTTCAAGGACCGGGGGGCGGACGGGAGACCCAGTACCTC.

Remarks on this clonotype: One junction end disagrees with the germline gene, perhaps due to a read error. Here the CDR3 reads CATCSVVSGANVLTF. The CDR3 bases are TGTGCCACCTGCAGCGTTGTGTCTGGGGCCAACGTCCTGACTTTC. The chain uses TRBV15 and TRBJ2-6; D is ambiguous. CDR3 length equals 15 residues. Germline CDR1 is LNHNV and CDR2 is YYDKDF (reference sequence).